The 22 T cell receptor beta chains below all came from one sample that was sequenced in a study of cytomegalovirus exposure and HLA in healthy donors. Method: immunoSEQ multiplex PCR; TCRdb's copy keeps in-frame clones and lacks some. The sample includes 100,000 to 150,000 clones, nearly 90% seen only once; the top ten take 1.1%. The sample comprised PBMCs. These receptors originate from a woman between 18 and 29 years old in good health and CMV-seronegative.

The chain employs TRBV14 and TRBJ1-1, with D perhaps matching TRBD1 (5 bases). The length of the CDR3 is 15 residues. CDR1 is SGHDN and CDR2 is FVKESK in the germline V gene. V was clipped by 4 bases and J by 3 bases, with 15 bases between them. This CDR3 is CASSPRVTVDTEAFF. The CDR3 DNA sequence: TGTGCCAGCAGCCCGAGAGTGACAGTGGACACTGAAGCTTTCTTT. Supplemented by reference TRBV14 and TRBJ1-1, the full variable domain reads EAGVTQFPSHSVIEKGQTVTLRCDPISGHDNLYWYRRVMGKEIKFLLHFVKESKQDESGMPNNRFLAERTGGTYSTLKVQPAELEDSGVYFCASSPRVTVDTEAFFGQGTRLTVV.

The V call is TRBV30, the J call TRBJ2-2; 9 nucleotides align to TRBD2. The V and J ends lost 7 bases and 7 bases, in that order; junction bases with no gene match: 13. The CDR3 has 15 amino acids. Germline assignment: CDR1 GTSNPN and CDR2 SVGIG (reference sequence). The CDR3 is CALTGTSFKVGELFF. In DNA form, the CDR3 reads TGTGCCTTGACGGGGACTAGCTTTAAGGTCGGGGAGCTGTTTTTT.

V gene TRBV9 combines with J gene TRBJ2-1, with 12 positions matching TRBD2. The germline gives CDR1 SGDLS, CDR2 YYNGEE. V gave up 3 bases and J gave up 9 bases; unmatched junction bases: 1. The CDR3 has 13 amino acids. DNA for the CDR3: TGTGCCAGCAGCGCTAGCGGGAGGGTTGAGCAGTTCTTC. It is translated as CASSASGRVEQFF.

The chain is built from TRBV28 and TRBJ2-1; 7 bases line up with TRBD2. In germline, CDR1 is MDHEN, CDR2 SYDVKM. The V and J ends lost 6 bases and 0 bases, in that order; junction bases with no gene match: 5. The CDR3 is 15 residues long. This CDR3 reads CASSASGTSYNEQFF. CDR3 in DNA: TGTGCCAGCAGCGCGAGCGGGACCTCCTACAATGAGCAGTTCTTC.

The V and J genes are TRBV28 and TRBJ2-7, with a possible D match to TRBD1 (6 bases). Trimming stripped 5 bases from V and 4 bases from J, with 15 bases between. The CDR3 is 14 amino acids. CDR1 MDHEN and CDR2 SYDVKM come from the germline V gene. The chain's CDR3 is CASSDRTARYEQYF. The CDR3 nucleotides are TGTGCCAGCAGTGACCGGACAGCTCGATACGAGCAGTACTTC.

This clone was seen only a few times. The junction differs from germline at one of its ends, possibly a read error. The rearrangement joins TRBV7-9 to TRBJ1-5; the D is unclear. CDR3 length: 14 amino acids. CDR1 is SEHNR and CDR2 is FQNEAQ in the germline V gene (reference sequence). The CDR3 coding sequence is TGTGCCAGCAGCTTTCACCTTAGCGATCAGCCCCAGCATTTT. Its translation is CASSFHLSDQPQHF.

This sequence joins TRBV29-1 and TRBJ1-2; a possible D gene is TRBD1 (5 bases). CDR1 is SQVTM, CDR2 ANQGSEA, per germline. The CDR3 totals 15 residues. V shed 0 bases and J shed 10 bases, with 21 bases lying between them. The CDR3 DNA reads as TGCAGCGTTGAAGATCCGAATATGGGGCGCGGACACTACACCTTC. Translated, it gives CSVEDPNMGRGHYTF.

The CDR3, as DNA: TGTGCCAGCTCACCCCGGGGAGACGTCTCCTATGGCTACACCTTC. Its protein product is CASSPRGDVSYGYTF. The chain combines TRBV18 with TRBJ1-2; D call uncertain. V dropped 3 bases and J dropped 4 bases, with 15 bases sitting between them. The CDR3 length is 15 residues. Germline CDR1 and CDR2: KGHSH and LQKENI.

This clone has a handful of counts. This rearrangement joins TRBV6-1 to TRBJ2-1, with 7 bases that match TRBD2. CDR1 is MNHNS, CDR2 SASEGT, per germline. The junction had 5 bases not matched to a gene; V was cut back by 3 bases and J by 0 bases. The CDR3 loop spans 16 amino acids. The CDR3 reads CASSDSTGGSYNEQFF. For the CDR3, the DNA is TGTGCCAGCAGTGATAGTACGGGGGGCTCCTACAATGAGCAGTTCTTC.

The V and J genes are TRBV28 and TRBJ2-3, with 8 nucleotides matching TRBD1. The CDR3 spans 14 residues. V lost 3 bases and J lost 6; bases outside the gene matches: 5. Germline V gene lookup returns CDR1 MDHEN and CDR2 SYDVKM. The chain's CDR3 is CASSFSGGSDTQYF. In DNA, the CDR3 is TGTGCCAGCAGTTTCTCAGGGGGCTCGGATACGCAGTATTTT.

The V gene is TRBV30, the J gene TRBJ1-5, with 7 positions matching TRBD1. V lost 4 bases, J lost 0 bases, and 3 bases stayed unmatched. CDR3 length: 14 residues. Germline values: CDR1 GTSNPN, CDR2 SVGIG (reference sequence). CDR3 in DNA: TGTGCCTGGAATACAGGGGTTAGCAATCAGCCCCAGCATTTT. As protein: CAWNTGVSNQPQHF.

This clone was seen only once. The chain carries TRBV27 and TRBJ1-4; D possibly corresponds to TRBD1 (6 bases). CDR3 size: 16 residues. CDR1 MNHEY and CDR2 SMNVEV come from the germline V gene (reference sequence). V was shortened by 3 bases and J by 2 bases, with 13 bases between the two germline ends. In DNA form, the CDR3 reads TGTGCCAGCAGTTTGTTCGGGCAGGGGACTAATGAAAAACTGTTTTTT. Translation: CASSLFGQGTNEKLFF.

V is TRBV19 and J is TRBJ2-7, with D hard to call. This CDR3 is 18 amino acids long. The germline V and J ends were trimmed by 0 bases and 2 bases, with 20 bases remaining between them. Germline CDR1 is LNHDA and CDR2 is SQIVND (reference sequence). The CDR3 nucleotides read TGTGCCAGTAGTATAGATCCCCGGAGTGGAGACCCCCCCTACGAGCAGTACTTC. This encodes CASSIDPRSGDPPYEQYF.

The J gene is TRBJ1-1, the V gene TRBV7-2; 8 nucleotides line up with TRBD1. With V trimmed by 5 bases and J by 8 bases, 7 bases remained unmatched. In germline, CDR1 is SGHTA, CDR2 FQGNSA. The CDR3 extends over 13 amino acids. The CDR3 coding sequence is TGTGCCAGCAGCCCTACCGGGACAGGAGAAGCTTTCTTT. Its translation is CASSPTGTGEAFF.

V is TRBV27 and J is TRBJ2-1, with 10 bases identical to TRBD2. V lost 3 bases and J lost 8; bases outside the gene matches: 4. The CDR3 extends over 14 amino acids. Germline lookup yields CDR1 MNHEY and CDR2 SMNVEV (reference sequence). The CDR3 DNA reads TGTGCCAGCAGTTTCTTAGCGGGAGGCGATGAGCAGTTCTTC. It yields the protein CASSFLAGGDEQFF.

The V call is TRBV28, the J call TRBJ2-7; TRBD2 matches 8 bases. Germline lookup yields CDR1 MDHEN and CDR2 SYDVKM. The CDR3 has 14 residues. Trimming took 1 base from V and 6 from J; bases not matched to a gene: 5. The chain's CDR3 is CASSLYGRAVEQYF. CDR3 nucleotide sequence: TGTGCCAGCAGTTTATACGGGAGGGCCGTCGAGCAGTACTTC. Variable domain in full (rest from reference TRBV28 and TRBJ2-7): DVKVTQSSRYLVKRTGEKVFLECVQDMDHENMFWYRQDPGLGLRLIYFSYDVKMKEKGDIPEGYSVSREKKERFSLILESASTNQTSMYLCASSLYGRAVEQYFGPGTRLTVT.

V gene TRBV5-1 combines with J gene TRBJ2-6, with D maybe TRBD2 (7 bases). Germline V gives CDR1 SGHRS, CDR2 YFSETQ. V dropped 3 bases and J dropped 0 bases, with 22 bases sitting between them. The CDR3 runs 20 residues. The CDR3, as DNA: TGCGCCAGCAGCTCCTCCCCGGGGGGAAGGGGGGACTCTGGGGCCAACGTCCTGACTTTC. The encoded protein is CASSSSPGGRGDSGANVLTF.

The chain is built from TRBV29-1 and TRBJ1-1; D not certain. The CDR3 extends over 13 amino acids. V was trimmed by 1 base and J by 1 base, leaving 7 bases between them. In germline, CDR1 is SQVTM, CDR2 ANQGSEA. The CDR3: CSVEASGNTEAFF. DNA of the CDR3: TGCAGCGTTGAAGCTAGCGGGAACACTGAAGCTTTCTTT.

The V and J genes are TRBV6-6 and TRBJ2-1; D may be TRBD2 (6 bases). The V gene's germline CDR1 is MNHNY and CDR2 SVGAGI (reference sequence). CDR3 size: 14 residues. The V end was cut by 5 bases, the J end by 6 bases, with 14 bases between. The CDR3: CASSNSRGTNEQFF. The CDR3 DNA follows: TGTGCCAGCAGTAACAGCCGGGGGACCAATGAGCAGTTCTTC.

The chain uses TRBV10-3 and TRBJ2-1; 12 positions match TRBD2. Unmatched junction bases numbered 0, after V lost 4 bases and J lost 8 bases. This CDR3 contains 13 residues. Germline V gene sequence: CDR1 ENHRY, CDR2 SYGVKD. The CDR3 loop reads CAISGLAGDEQFF. DNA of the CDR3: TGTGCCATCAGTGGACTAGCGGGAGATGAGCAGTTCTTC.

The chain links TRBV30 to TRBJ2-5; D is unresolved. V was clipped by 6 bases and J by 1 base, with 9 bases between them. Germline V lookup: CDR1 GTSNPN, CDR2 SVGIG (reference sequence). CDR3 size: 12 residues. For the CDR3, the DNA is TGTGCCTGCGGTTCGGGCCAAGAGACCCAGTACTTC. Its protein product is CACGSGQETQYF.

Only a few counts were recorded for this clone. The rearrangement joins TRBV9 to TRBJ2-7; 7 nucleotides match TRBD1. J gave up 1 base and V 1 base, and 5 bases lay outside the gene matches. Germline V gene sequence: CDR1 SGDLS, CDR2 YYNGEE. The CDR3 runs 15 residues. This chain's CDR3 is CASSVTTGDSYEQYF. As DNA, the CDR3 is TGTGCCAGCAGCGTAACTACAGGGGATTCCTACGAGCAGTACTTC.